Presented here are 11 T cell receptor beta chains from one specimen sequenced in a study of T-cell memory formation after mild COVID-19. MiXCR, applied by TCRdb to the 5' RACE reads, yields one record per CDR3 protein. The sample contains roughly 110,000 distinct CDR3 sequences, about an eighth of which appear only once. The sequencing sample was made of PBMCs or a T cell subset sorted from them (not recorded which). The receptors originated from an adult woman who had mild COVID-19 (a few samples of this study predate the infection). Cell type and time point are not known.

A few counts support this clonotype. The chain links TRBV6-5 to TRBJ2-7; D unresolved. Germline loops: CDR1 MNHEY, CDR2 SVGAGI. The length of the CDR3 is 13 residues. With 2 bases removed from V and 5 bases from J, the gap between germline ends came to 10 bases. CDR3 in DNA: TGTGCCAGCAGTTACGACGACACCGACGAGCAGTACTTC. This translates into CASSYDDTDEQYF.

The gene calls are TRBV24-1 and TRBJ2-1, with TRBD2 as a possible D gene (7 bases). This CDR3 spans 13 amino acids. CDR1 KGHDR and CDR2 SFDVKD come from the germline V gene. V shed 9 bases and J shed 6 bases, with 14 bases lying between them. CDR3 residues: CATRRGGGNEQFF. As DNA, the CDR3 is TGTGCCACCCGGAGGGGGGGCGGCAATGAGCAGTTCTTC.

CDR3 protein: CASSLYGTGEDTQYF. The CDR3 DNA reads TGTGCCAGCAGCCTGTACGGGACAGGGGAAGATACGCAGTATTTT. The genes are TRBV7-3 and TRBJ2-3; TRBD1 agrees at 10 bases. CDR1 is SGHTA and CDR2 is FQGTGA in the germline V gene. V lost 5 bases to trimming and J lost 5 bases; unmatched junction nucleotides: 7. The CDR3 has 15 amino acids.

This clonotype was observed a few times. This chain joins TRBV7-9 and TRBJ1-2; D possibly corresponds to TRBD1 (6 bases). The CDR3 extends over 14 amino acids. The germline gives CDR1 SEHNR, CDR2 FQNEAQ (reference sequence). V shed 3 bases and J shed 8 bases, with 16 bases lying between them. CDR3 bases: TGTGCCAGCAGCTTGGGACAAACTCCACAGGGCTACACCTTC. It is translated as CASSLGQTPQGYTF.

J is TRBJ2-5 and V is TRBV7-9; 7 nucleotides agree with TRBD1. The V gene end was trimmed by 4 bases and the J gene end by 4 bases; junction bases not matched to a gene: 9. This CDR3 region has 15 residues. Germline V lookup: CDR1 SEHNR, CDR2 FQNEAQ (reference sequence). The CDR3 reads CASSSGTTGRETQYF. The DNA for the CDR3 is TGTGCCAGCAGCTCCGGGACGACAGGGAGAGAGACCCAGTACTTC.

V and J are TRBV12-3 or TRBV12-4 and TRBJ1-1, with D perhaps TRBD1 (5 bases). Trimming pared 4 bases from V and 12 bases from J, leaving 15 bases between. CDR3 length equals 12 residues. CDR3 bases: TGTGCCAGCAGTTCCGGGGGGGTTAGCCCTTTCTTT. Protein sequence: CASSSGGVSPFF.

This clonotype was detected only a few times. V and J are TRBV15 and TRBJ2-7; 9 bases are shared with TRBD1. Trimming cost V 5 bases and J 3 bases; bases outside gene matches: 5. Germline V gene data show CDR1 as LNHNV and CDR2 as YYDKDF (reference sequence). This CDR3 has 14 amino acids. CDR3 protein: CATSGKDRGYEQYF. In DNA form, the CDR3 reads TGTGCCACCAGCGGTAAGGACAGGGGCTACGAGCAGTACTTC.

This clonotype was seen more than once but under ten times. V gene TRBV5-5 combines with J gene TRBJ1-1; D unresolved. Germline assignment: CDR1 SGHKS and CDR2 YYEKEE (reference sequence). With 2 bases removed from V and 0 bases from J, the gap between germline ends came to 8 bases. This CDR3 region has 14 residues. CDR3 loop: CASSFWGLNTEAFF. The CDR3, as DNA: TGTGCCAGCAGCTTTTGGGGTTTGAACACTGAAGCTTTCTTT.

A few counts support this clonotype. The chain carries TRBV2 and TRBJ2-7, with D perhaps TRBD1 (5 bases). Germline-derived CDR1 and CDR2 are SNHLY and FYNNEI. The length of the CDR3 is 12 residues. Trimming pared 6 bases from V and 3 bases from J, leaving 9 bases between. CDR3 in amino acids: CASREQDYEQYF. CDR3 sequence (DNA): TGTGCCAGCAGGGAACAGGACTACGAGCAGTACTTC.

Only one count was recorded for this clonotype. The gene calls are TRBV20-1 and TRBJ2-1; perhaps D is TRBD1 or TRBD2 (6 bases each). The CDR3 consists of 17 residues. Germline lookup yields CDR1 DFQATT and CDR2 SNEGSKA (reference sequence). Trimming pared 0 bases from V and 9 bases from J, leaving 24 bases between. CDR3 region: CSARDNRGGTEIREQFF. Written as DNA, the CDR3 is TGCAGTGCTAGAGATAATAGAGGGGGGACCGAAATCCGTGAGCAGTTCTTC.

The J gene is TRBJ2-5, the V gene TRBV7-8; no definite D call. This CDR3 spans 12 amino acids. V shed 1 base and J shed 13 bases, with 13 bases lying between them. Germline V lookup: CDR1 SGHVS, CDR2 FQNEAQ. Here the CDR3 DNA reads TGTGCCAGCAGCTTAGGAGGCCCCGTGGGGTACTTC. Translating it yields CASSLGGPVGYF.